The 23 T cell receptor beta chains listed next were all sequenced from one sample in a study of PD-1 blockade in classical Hodgkin lymphoma. Brentuximab vedotin exposure varied among the patients, all of whom had relapsed after autologous stem cell transplantation. Sequenced by immunoSEQ multiplex PCR; TCRdb stores in-frame clones only, minus some. This sample has some 65,000 clones, with about two thirds found just once. The sequencing used peripheral blood mononuclear cells (PBMCs), collected before the second cycle of nivolumab. These receptors were obtained from a human donor with classical Hodgkin lymphoma.

The genes are TRBV28 and TRBJ2-1, with 10 nucleotides matching TRBD2. The CDR3 runs 13 residues. Germline assignment: CDR1 MDHEN and CDR2 SYDVKM. Trimming cost V 11 bases and J 9 bases; bases outside gene matches: 10. This chain's CDR3 is CAGKRGGRGEQFF. The CDR3 nucleotides read TGTGCCGGAAAGCGGGGGGGCCGGGGTGAGCAGTTCTTC.

The chain combines TRBV12-5 with TRBJ2-5; TRBD1 matches 7 bases. The CDR3 spans 16 residues. V was clipped by 0 bases and J by 3 bases; unmatched bases: 7. Germline CDR1 LGHNT, CDR2 FRNRAP. DNA for the CDR3: TGTGCTAGTGGTTTGGTACTCGGACAGGTAAAAGAGACCCAGTACTTC. Its protein is CASGLVLGQVKETQYF.

This clone was picked up a small number of times. This CDR3 reads CASSQDPGQGFYTEAFF. The CDR3 bases are TGCGCCAGCAGCCAGGACCCGGGACAGGGGTTTTATACTGAAGCTTTCTTT. This chain connects TRBV4-1 to TRBJ1-1, with 10 bases matching TRBD1. This CDR3 is built from 17 residues. Germline CDR1 MGHRA, CDR2 YSYEKL. Losses at the gene ends were 3 bases for V and 5 bases for J; bases not matched to a gene: 12.

This clone was picked up one time. This rearrangement joins TRBV18 to TRBJ1-1; D possibly corresponds to TRBD1 (5 bases). The V and J ends lost 6 bases and 4 bases respectively, with 15 bases between them. This CDR3 is built from 14 residues. Germline CDR1 and CDR2: KGHSH and LQKENI. The CDR3 DNA follows: TGTGCCAGCTCTACCACTGGGGGAAGCACTGAAGCTTTCTTT. Protein product: CASSTTGGSTEAFF.

This chain joins TRBV5-1 and TRBJ2-5, with D perhaps TRBD1 or TRBD2 (5 bases each). The CDR3 runs to 15 residues. Germline V gene sequence: CDR1 SGHRS, CDR2 YFSETQ. The V end lost 2 bases, the J end lost 2 bases, and 13 bases lay between the germline ends. In DNA, the CDR3 is TGCGCCAGCAGCTTAGGGAGAGGGGAACAAGAGACCCAGTACTTC. It specifies CASSLGRGEQETQYF. Filled out from reference TRBV5-1 and TRBJ2-5, the complete variable domain reads KAGVTQTPRYLIKTRGQQVTLSCSPISGHRSVSWYQQTPGQGLQFLFEYFSETQRNKGNFPGRFSGRQFSNSRSEMNVSTLELGDSALYLCASSLGRGEQETQYFGPGTRLLVL.

V gene TRBV2 combines with J gene TRBJ1-2; TRBD1 is a possible D gene (6 bases). Germline loops: CDR1 SNHLY, CDR2 FYNNEI. Trimming stripped 8 bases from V and 0 bases from J, with 10 bases between. The CDR3 is 13 amino acids. The CDR3 sequence: CASQDSANYGYTF. The CDR3 nucleotides are TGTGCCAGCCAGGACAGCGCTAACTATGGCTACACCTTC.

The rearrangement uses TRBV18 and TRBJ2-6, with D tentatively TRBD1 or TRBD2 (5 bases each). V was cut by 5 bases and J by 0 bases, with 20 bases left in between. This CDR3 is 19 amino acids long. Germline V gene sequence: CDR1 KGHSH, CDR2 LQKENI. The CDR3 bases are TGTGCCAGCTCATGGACCCTTCCGGGACGACACTCTGGGGCCAACGTCCTGACTTTC. It encodes CASSWTLPGRHSGANVLTF.

This chain connects TRBV10-3 to TRBJ2-1; D is perhaps TRBD2 (6 bases). Deletions cut 8 bases from V and 3 bases from J, with 8 bases between. The germline V gene has CDR1 ENHRY and CDR2 SYGVKD. The CDR3 contains 12 residues. In DNA, the CDR3 is TGTGCCATCGGCGGGAACTACAATGAGCAGTTCTTC. This encodes CAIGGNYNEQFF.

The genes are TRBV19 and TRBJ2-7, with D perhaps being TRBD1 or TRBD2 (6 bases each). Trimming stripped 3 bases from V and 1 base from J, with 16 bases between. Germline V gene lookup returns CDR1 LNHDA and CDR2 SQIVND (reference sequence). This CDR3 region has 16 residues. CDR3 sequence (DNA): TGTGCCAGTAGTATCGCAAGCTTAGGGGGGTCCTACGAGCAGTACTTC. Its protein is CASSIASLGGSYEQYF.

This clone was detected a few times. V and J are TRBV2 and TRBJ1-5, with TRBD1 matching 7 bases. The CDR3 is 17 amino acids. V lost 2 bases, J lost 6 bases, and 13 bases stayed unmatched. Germline V lookup: CDR1 SNHLY, CDR2 FYNNEI. The CDR3 region is CASSESKQDREIQPQHF. CDR3 nucleotides: TGTGCCAGCAGTGAAAGTAAGCAAGACAGGGAAATTCAGCCCCAGCATTTT.

V is TRBV6-6 and J is TRBJ2-2; D remains unclear. This CDR3 region has 13 residues. Looked up from germline, CDR1 is MNHNY and CDR2 is SVGAGI (reference sequence). Between the trimmed V and J ends, which lost 8 bases and 5 bases, there was a span of 12 bases. The CDR3, as DNA: TGTGCCAGCCAGAGAGACGGGACCGGGGAGCTGTTTTTT. This encodes CASQRDGTGELFF.

This clone was counted a few times. The chain is built from TRBV2 and TRBJ2-3; TRBD1 or TRBD2 may be the D gene (5 bases each). There are 13 residues in the CDR3. Germline assignment: CDR1 SNHLY and CDR2 FYNNEI. V dropped 6 bases and J dropped 5 bases, with 12 bases sitting between them. The CDR3 nucleotides read TGTGCCAGCAGGGGACCTATTAGAGATACGCAGTATTTT. It encodes CASRGPIRDTQYF.

The chain has TRBV6-1 and TRBJ1-1; 8 bases agree with TRBD1. Germline V gives CDR1 MNHNS, CDR2 SASEGT. J was trimmed by 3 bases and V by 6 bases; bases with no gene match: 3. This CDR3 comprises 13 residues. Here the CDR3 reads CASRGQADTEAFF. CDR3 coding DNA: TGTGCCAGCAGGGGACAGGCGGACACTGAAGCTTTCTTT.

This chain joins TRBV25-1 and TRBJ1-5, with D possibly being TRBD1 (5 bases). CDR1 and CDR2 from the germline V gene are MGHDK and SYGVNS. The CDR3 totals 13 residues. Trimming stripped 4 bases from V and 6 bases from J, with 10 bases between. CDR3: CASSAGNAQPQHF. The CDR3 DNA reads as TGTGCCAGCAGTGCAGGGAATGCTCAGCCCCAGCATTTT.

This chain joins TRBV29-1 and TRBJ2-3, with TRBD2 matching over 7 bases. J was trimmed by 2 bases and V by 5 bases; bases with no gene match: 10. This CDR3 has 15 amino acids. Germline CDR1 reads SQVTM; CDR2 reads ANQGSEA. The CDR3 DNA sequence: TGCAGCGTTTTAGCGGGCGTAACTCCCACAGATACGCAGTATTTT. Protein: CSVLAGVTPTDTQYF.

The chain has TRBV11-2 and TRBJ1-1; D possibly corresponds to TRBD1 (5 bases). The CDR3 consists of 13 residues. Germline V gene lookup returns CDR1 SGHAT and CDR2 FQNNGV. The ends were cut back, 5 bases at V and 2 bases at J, with 9 bases in the middle. The CDR3 DNA reads as TGTGCCAGCAGCAGGGGAGCTAACACTGAAGCTTTCTTT. Its translation: CASSRGANTEAFF.

CDR3 DNA sequence: TGCGCCAGCAGCTCGACAGGGCAATCCAATCAGCCCCAGCATTTT. This encodes CASSSTGQSNQPQHF. This chain uses TRBV5-1 with TRBJ1-5; 7 nucleotides line up with TRBD1. Germline V lookup: CDR1 SGHRS, CDR2 YFSETQ. CDR3 length: 15 residues. J gave up 3 bases and V 3 bases, and 6 bases lay outside the gene matches.

The rearrangement links TRBV6-6 to TRBJ1-1; 8 nucleotides match TRBD1. Per germline, CDR1 MNHNY and CDR2 SVGAGI (reference sequence). The V segment lost 8 bases and the J segment 4 bases; nucleotides outside the gene matches: 12. The CDR3 runs to 15 residues. The CDR3 protein is CASRHQQGAPTEAFF. The CDR3, as DNA: TGTGCCAGCCGCCACCAGCAGGGGGCCCCCACTGAAGCTTTCTTT.

A few counts support this clone. This chain uses TRBV5-4 with TRBJ2-7; D not resolved. Trimming left V 0 bases short and J 1 base short, with 2 bases between. This CDR3 is built from 12 residues. Germline values: CDR1 SGHNT, CDR2 YYREEE (reference sequence). DNA for the CDR3: TGTGCCAGCAGCTTGGAATCCTACGAGCAGTACTTC. The encoded protein is CASSLESYEQYF.

The chain is built from TRBV6-1 and TRBJ1-6; a possible D gene is TRBD1 (5 bases). V lost 0 bases, J lost 9 bases, and 15 bases lay in between. CDR1 and CDR2 (germline): MNHNS, SASEGT. This CDR3 contains 16 residues. Here the CDR3 reads CASSEARLGGGSPLHF. DNA for the CDR3: TGTGCCAGCAGTGAAGCGCGGTTGGGGGGGGGTTCACCCCTCCACTTT.

The chain couples TRBV11-2 to TRBJ2-7; TRBD1 aligns across 7 bases. Germline lookup yields CDR1 SGHAT and CDR2 FQNNGV. The V gene end was trimmed by 8 bases and the J gene end by 0 bases; junction bases not matched to a gene: 7. This CDR3 spans 14 amino acids. Written as DNA, the CDR3 is TGTGCCAGCTCGAGGGGGACAGTCTCCTACGAGCAGTACTTC. This encodes CASSRGTVSYEQYF.

V is TRBV19 and J is TRBJ2-5; 8 nucleotides match TRBD1. The J call may be in error: the DNA end matches TRBJ2-7 better. The CDR3 sequence is 13 residues long. Germline loops: CDR1 LNHDA, CDR2 SQIVND (reference sequence). CDR3 nucleotides: TGTGCCAGTTGGGACAGGAGCTCCTACGAGCAGTACTTC. Translation gives CASWDRSSYEQYF.

The chain employs TRBV19 and TRBJ1-2; D might be TRBD1 (5 bases). Germline CDR1 LNHDA, CDR2 SQIVND (reference sequence). Trimming took off 5 bases at V and 4 bases at J, with 17 bases between the two ends. CDR3 size: 15 residues. CDR3 in DNA: TGTGCCAGTAGTGAGGTCGGGACGGAAACCTATGGCTACACCTTC. It specifies CASSEVGTETYGYTF.